This T cell receptor beta chain comes out of a study of blood T cell repertoires in COVID-19. CDR1 is SGHTA and CDR2 is FQGNSA in the germline V gene. The CDR3 loop spans 16 amino acids. With V trimmed by 1 base and J by 2 bases, 7 bases remained unmatched. Profiling relied on immunoSEQ multiplex PCR, and the TCRdb table lists in-frame clones only, not all of them. This sample has about 140,000 clones, with about 82% found just once. The chain combines TRBV7-2 with TRBJ1-2, with TRBD1 matching 7 bases. The TCR sequence derives from a woman older than 75 with active or convalescent COVID-19. The sample was peripheral blood. The CDR3, as DNA: TGTGCCAGCAGCTTAGTAGGGCACAGGGGAAACTATGGCTACACCTTC. Its translation is CASSLVGHRGNYGYTF.